The 30 T cell receptor beta chains below were found in one sample sequenced in a study of response to subunit inactivated influenza vaccine. Each CDR3 protein is one row after TCRdb ran MiXCR on the RT-PCR reads. Here the sample spans fewer than 550,000 distinct CDR3 sequences, 25% being singletons. This specimen consisted of CD4+ T cells sorted from PBMCs, obtained more than 4 days after vaccination. Every receptor here comes from a man in his fifties who received an inactivated influenza vaccine.

V is TRBV7-9 and J is TRBJ1-1; 8 nucleotides align to TRBD1. The CDR3 runs 13 residues. J gave up 4 bases and V 10 bases, and 8 bases lay outside the gene matches. Germline V gives CDR1 SEHNR, CDR2 FQNEAQ (reference sequence). CDR3 sequence (DNA): TGTGCCACGTTGACAGGGGTAGTCACTGAAGCTTTCTTT. This translates into CATLTGVVTEAFF.

The chain links TRBV4-3 to TRBJ2-1; TRBD2 is a possible D gene (6 bases). This CDR3 comprises 15 residues. Per the germline V gene, CDR1 is LGHNA and CDR2 is YSLEER. Trimming removed 4 bases from V and 4 bases from J, with 14 bases in between. CDR3 amino acids: CASSLSTGVYNEQFF. Written as DNA, the CDR3 is TGCGCCAGCAGCCTCTCTACGGGGGTTTACAATGAGCAGTTCTTC.

The chain joins TRBV29-1 to TRBJ1-2; possible D gene TRBD1, 6 bases. Germline lookup yields CDR1 SQVTM and CDR2 ANQGSEA. The germline V and J ends were trimmed by 7 bases and 0 bases, with 15 bases remaining between them. This CDR3 is 14 amino acids long. The CDR3: CSALTGTANYGYTF. As DNA, the CDR3 is TGCAGCGCCTTAACAGGGACCGCTAACTATGGCTACACCTTC.

This clonotype occurred many times. This chain links TRBV12-3 or TRBV12-4 with TRBJ1-2; TRBD1 matches at 10 bases. The trim removed 8 bases at V and 0 bases at J, leaving 6 bases unmatched. The CDR3 length is 15 residues. CDR3: CASFDRGPANYGYTF. In nucleotides, the CDR3 is TGTGCCAGCTTTGACAGGGGGCCTGCTAACTATGGCTACACCTTC.

This clonotype occurred once. The CDR3 here is CASSVSDRVGNTIYF. The CDR3 region has the DNA TGTGCCAGTTCCGTATCAGACAGGGTTGGAAACACCATATATTTT. The J gene is TRBJ1-3, the V gene TRBV19, with 7 bases matching TRBD1. V gave up 8 bases and J gave up 3 bases; unmatched junction bases: 10. Germline lookup yields CDR1 LNHDA and CDR2 SQIVND (reference sequence). The CDR3 extends over 15 amino acids. The whole variable domain, remainder taken from reference TRBV19 and TRBJ1-3, is DGGITQSPKYLFRKEGQNVTLSCEQNLNHDAMYWYRQDPGQGLRLIYYSQIVNDFQKGDIAEGYSVSREKKESFPLTVTSAQKNPTAFYLCASSVSDRVGNTIYFGEGSWLTVV.

The rearrangement uses TRBV29-1 and TRBJ2-5; D is tentatively TRBD1 or TRBD2 (5 bases each). This CDR3 contains 15 residues. Trimming left V 1 base short and J 0 bases short, with 12 bases between. Germline V CDR1 and CDR2: SQVTM, ANQGSEA. DNA of the CDR3: TGCAGCGTTGAAGGCCACAGGAGGAACCAAGAGACCCAGTACTTC. Amino acid sequence: CSVEGHRRNQETQYF. Full variable domain (outside the CDR3, taken from reference TRBV29-1 and TRBJ2-5): SAVISQKPSRDICQRGTSLTIQCQVDSQVTMMFWYRQQPGQSLTLIATANQGSEATYESGFVIDKFPISRPNLTFSTLTVSNMSPEDSSIYLCSVEGHRRNQETQYFGPGTRLLVL.

J is TRBJ2-7 and V is TRBV5-1; 7 bases align to TRBD2. CDR1 is SGHRS, CDR2 YFSETQ, per germline. After removal of 7 bases from V and 4 bases from J, the junction contained 8 bases not matched to a gene. The CDR3 has 13 amino acids. CDR3 loop: CASRGSWSYEQYF. CDR3 DNA: TGCGCCAGCCGCGGGAGCTGGAGTTACGAGCAGTACTTC. Together with reference TRBV5-1 and TRBJ2-7, the CDR3 gives the full variable domain: KAGVTQTPRYLIKTRGQQVTLSCSPISGHRSVSWYQQTPGQGLQFLFEYFSETQRNKGNFPGRFSGRQFSNSRSEMNVSTLELGDSALYLCASRGSWSYEQYFGPGTRLTVT.

This chain joins TRBV4-3 and TRBJ2-1; 7 nucleotides line up with TRBD2. J was trimmed by 6 bases and V by 1 base; bases with no gene match: 12. The CDR3 is 17 amino acids. CDR1 LGHNA and CDR2 YSLEER come from the germline V gene. The CDR3 sequence is CASSQGSGGSLGNEQFF. CDR3 bases: TGCGCCAGCAGCCAAGGGTCTGGCGGGAGCCTGGGCAATGAGCAGTTCTTC.

This clonotype has just one count. The rearrangement uses TRBV11-1 and TRBJ2-6; 9 positions match TRBD1. The CDR3 spans 19 residues. V lost 1 base, J lost 0 bases, and 7 bases stayed unmatched. From germline, CDR1 is SGHAT and CDR2 FQDESV (reference sequence). The chain's CDR3 is CASSLGRDRAPSGANVLTF. The CDR3 region has the DNA TGTGCCAGCAGCTTAGGGCGGGACAGGGCCCCCTCTGGGGCCAACGTCCTGACTTTC. Supplemented by reference TRBV11-1 and TRBJ2-6, the full variable domain reads EAEVAQSPRYKITEKSQAVAFWCDPISGHATLYWYRQILGQGPELLVQFQDESVVDDSQLPKDRFSAERLKGVDSTLKIQPAELGDSAMYLCASSLGRDRAPSGANVLTFGAGSRLTVL.

The chain links TRBV6-2 or TRBV6-3 to TRBJ2-1; the D is unclear. CDR3 length: 18 residues. With 6 bases removed from V and 3 bases from J, the gap between germline ends came to 24 bases. Germline assignment: CDR1 MNHEY and CDR2 SVGEGT. The CDR3 nucleotides are TGTGCCAGCAGCAAGCGTTCTCCCGGTGTACCCCTCTACAATGAGCAGTTCTTC. Protein sequence: CASSKRSPGVPLYNEQFF.

This clonotype was seen only a few times. The rearrangement joins TRBV4-3 to TRBJ2-5, with D unresolved. Per germline, CDR1 LGHNA and CDR2 YSLEER. The V end lost 0 bases, the J end lost 7 bases, and 12 bases lay between the germline ends. This CDR3 region has 14 residues. The CDR3 DNA sequence: TGCGCCAGCAGCCAAGATTCTGAAGGTGGGACCCAGTACTTC. Amino acid sequence: CASSQDSEGGTQYF.

The rearrangement uses TRBV11-2 and TRBJ2-7; D might be TRBD2 (5 bases). Germline loops: CDR1 SGHAT, CDR2 FQNNGV. V gave up 2 bases and J gave up 0 bases, with 8 bases separating them. This CDR3 has 14 residues. The CDR3 loop reads CASSLFGVSYEQYF. The CDR3 coding sequence is TGTGCCAGCAGCTTATTCGGGGTCTCCTACGAGCAGTACTTC.

The chain links TRBV5-5 to TRBJ2-3; D tentatively reads TRBD1 or TRBD2 (5 bases each). V shed 0 bases and J shed 4 bases, with 15 bases lying between them. Per germline, CDR1 SGHKS and CDR2 YYEKEE (reference sequence). The CDR3 consists of 16 residues. The CDR3: CASSLVAGSYSDTQYF. As DNA, the CDR3 is TGTGCCAGCAGCTTGGTGGCAGGGAGTTATTCAGATACGCAGTATTTT.

This clonotype was counted only a few times. For the CDR3, the DNA is TGCGCCAGCAGCTTACTAGCGGGAGACGAGACCCAGTACTTC. This gives the protein CASSLLAGDETQYF. The chain links TRBV5-1 to TRBJ2-5; 11 positions agree with TRBD2. Germline values: CDR1 SGHRS, CDR2 YFSETQ. This CDR3 comprises 14 residues. Trimming removed 2 bases from V and 5 bases from J; junction bases left unmatched: 2. The full variable domain, completed using reference TRBV5-1 and TRBJ2-5, is KAGVTQTPRYLIKTRGQQVTLSCSPISGHRSVSWYQQTPGQGLQFLFEYFSETQRNKGNFPGRFSGRQFSNSRSEMNVSTLELGDSALYLCASSLLAGDETQYFGPGTRLLVL.

This chain uses TRBV7-8 with TRBJ2-7; D possibly corresponds to TRBD1 (6 bases). There are 17 residues in the CDR3. Trimming cost V 4 bases and J 3 bases, with 22 bases left between them. In germline, CDR1 is SGHVS, CDR2 FQNEAQ. The CDR3 DNA is TGTGCCAGCAGCTGGGGGCGTCGGGGACCGAAGCTCTACGAGCAGTACTTC. It encodes CASSWGRRGPKLYEQYF.

This clonotype has only a few counts. The chain carries TRBV4-3 and TRBJ2-5; weak D call: TRBD2 (6 bases). V gave up 1 base and J gave up 2 bases, with 14 bases separating them. Per the germline V gene, CDR1 is LGHNA and CDR2 is YSLEER. The CDR3 length is 16 residues. CDR3 sequence reads: CASSQAWNSGQETQYF. Here the CDR3 DNA reads TGCGCCAGCAGCCAAGCCTGGAATAGCGGACAAGAGACCCAGTACTTC.

The V and J genes are TRBV14 and TRBJ2-3; no firm D call. The CDR3 totals 13 residues. Between the trimmed V and J ends, which lost 1 base and 1 base, there was a span of 3 bases. Per the germline V gene, CDR1 is SGHDN and CDR2 is FVKESK. The CDR3 reads CASSQGGTDTQYF. CDR3 nucleotide sequence: TGTGCCAGCAGCCAAGGGGGCACAGATACGCAGTATTTT.

The gene calls are TRBV7-9 and TRBJ2-1; D may match TRBD1 or TRBD2 (5 bases each). CDR1 and CDR2 (germline): SEHNR, FQNEAQ (reference sequence). V was cut by 2 bases and J by 3 bases, with 11 bases left in between. The CDR3 runs to 15 residues. The CDR3 coding sequence is TGTGCCAGCAGCTTACGTGGGGGTTACTACAATGAGCAGTTCTTC. Translation gives CASSLRGGYYNEQFF.

The gene calls are TRBV7-9 and TRBJ2-2, with 8 bases fitting TRBD1. J gave up 10 bases and V 5 bases, and 15 bases lay outside the gene matches. This CDR3 comprises 16 residues. Looked up from germline, CDR1 is SEHNR and CDR2 is FQNEAQ (reference sequence). The CDR3 sequence is CASSAGSGQGEEELFF. As DNA, the CDR3 is TGTGCCAGCAGCGCGGGGTCAGGACAGGGTGAGGAGGAGCTGTTTTTT. The entire variable domain, with the rest obtained from reference TRBV7-9 and TRBJ2-2, is as follows: DTGVSQNPRHKITKRGQNVTFRCDPISEHNRLYWYRQTLGQGPEFLTYFQNEAQLEKSRLLSDRFSAERPKGSFSTLEIQRTEQGDSAMYLCASSAGSGQGEEELFFGEGSRLTVL.

Only a few counts were recorded for this clonotype. This sequence joins TRBV7-2 and TRBJ1-1; D not resolved. The germline V gene encodes CDR1 SGHTA and CDR2 FQGNSA. The CDR3 covers 15 residues. V was cut by 5 bases and J by 2 bases, with 15 bases left in between. DNA for the CDR3: TGTGCCAGCAGCGCCCCCGGGTCTCTAAACACTGAAGCTTTCTTT. Translated, it gives CASSAPGSLNTEAFF.

This chain uses TRBV28 with TRBJ2-5; 8 bases are shared with TRBD2. The CDR3 is 17 residues long. The germline V gene encodes CDR1 MDHEN and CDR2 SYDVKM. The junction had 12 bases not matched to a gene; V was cut back by 5 bases and J by 1 base. The CDR3 DNA is TGTGCCAGCAGTCCCTGGACTAGCCGAACCCCCCAAGAGACCCAGTACTTC. It specifies CASSPWTSRTPQETQYF. The full variable domain, completed using reference TRBV28 and TRBJ2-5, is DVKVTQSSRYLVKRTGEKVFLECVQDMDHENMFWYRQDPGLGLRLIYFSYDVKMKEKGDIPEGYSVSREKKERFSLILESASTNQTSMYLCASSPWTSRTPQETQYFGPGTRLLVL.

This clonotype appeared a few times. The rearrangement uses TRBV10-3 and TRBJ2-3, with TRBD2 identical over 7 bases. CDR3 length: 14 residues. The trim removed 8 bases at V and 0 bases at J, leaving 5 bases unmatched. CDR1 is ENHRY, CDR2 SYGVKD, per germline. CDR3 in DNA: TGTGCCATCGACCGGGGACTAAGCACAGATACGCAGTATTTT. It codes for CAIDRGLSTDTQYF.

This chain joins TRBV20-1 and TRBJ1-2; possibly TRBD1 for D (5 bases). This CDR3 is built from 13 residues. CDR1 and CDR2 (germline): DFQATT, SNEGSKA (reference sequence). Trimming took off 4 bases at V and 8 bases at J, with 17 bases between the two ends. The chain's CDR3 is CSAKPAGQRGYTF. The CDR3 nucleotides read TGCAGTGCTAAACCCGCAGGGCAAAGAGGCTACACCTTC.

The sample holds a few counts of this clonotype. This chain connects TRBV7-6 to TRBJ2-7; TRBD1 matches 9 bases. V was clipped by 5 bases and J by 1 base; unmatched bases: 15. Germline V gene data show CDR1 as SGHVS and CDR2 as FNYEAQ. The CDR3 spans 18 residues. DNA of the CDR3: TGTGCCAGCAGCCTCCGCGTTTCCGGACAGGGGTATTCCTACGAGCAGTACTTC. This codes for CASSLRVSGQGYSYEQYF.

This chain uses TRBV5-1 with TRBJ1-2; D remains unclear. This CDR3 comprises 15 residues. The germline V gene encodes CDR1 SGHRS and CDR2 YFSETQ. Trimming shortened V by 0 bases and J by 0 bases, and 9 bases separated the two germline ends. This chain's CDR3 is CASSLVRGSNYGYTF. In nucleotides, the CDR3 is TGCGCCAGCAGCTTGGTTCGTGGGTCTAACTATGGCTACACCTTC.

This clonotype was found many times. This sequence joins TRBV5-6 and TRBJ2-1; no reliable D call. The V and J ends lost 4 bases and 5 bases respectively, with 16 bases between them. In germline, CDR1 is SGHDT, CDR2 YYEEEE. The CDR3 sequence is 15 residues long. CDR3 bases: TGTGCCAGCAGCCAAGATCCCGGGTCCCACAATGAGCAGTTCTTC. This gives the protein CASSQDPGSHNEQFF.

This clonotype has only a few counts. V and J are TRBV20-1 and TRBJ1-5; maybe TRBD1 (5 bases). Trimming pared 3 bases from V and 2 bases from J, leaving 35 bases between. This CDR3 comprises 22 residues. Germline V lookup: CDR1 DFQATT, CDR2 SNEGSKA (reference sequence). The CDR3 DNA reads as TGCAGTGCTAGGGGTAGAGGTACAGGCCGAAAGTCGGCAAGGGAGCGCAATCAGCCCCAGCATTTT. Its protein product is CSARGRGTGRKSARERNQPQHF.

The CDR3 bases are TGTGCCAGCAGCTTAGAGAGTACCCGCTACAATGAGCAGTTCTTC. Its translation: CASSLESTRYNEQFF. V is TRBV11-2 and J is TRBJ2-1; D not certain. Trimming cost V 0 bases and J 3 bases, with 9 bases left between them. CDR1 is SGHAT and CDR2 is FQNNGV in the germline V gene. The CDR3 has 15 residues.

The chain employs TRBV19 and TRBJ2-5; D is undetermined. The CDR3 consists of 15 residues. Trimming left V 3 bases short and J 5 bases short, with 16 bases between. The V gene's germline CDR1 is LNHDA and CDR2 SQIVND (reference sequence). The CDR3 DNA reads as TGTGCCAGTAGTATTGCGCAGGAGCTTGGGGAGACCCAGTACTTC. This translates into CASSIAQELGETQYF.

V and J are TRBV20-1 and TRBJ2-1; TRBD2 aligns across 7 bases. Trimming took 5 bases from V and 7 from J; bases not matched to a gene: 11. Germline values: CDR1 DFQATT, CDR2 SNEGSKA (reference sequence). This CDR3 spans 14 amino acids. The CDR3 DNA reads as TGCAGTGCTTCTAAATGGGGGGGAGGTAATGAGCAGTTCTTC. Encoded protein: CSASKWGGGNEQFF.